Many counts were recorded for the clone carrying this T cell receptor (beta chain). Its cognate antigen is unknown. Using RNA transcripts as the source, TCR beta CDR3 regions were amplified. Carried out on the TCR CDR3, a first-round RT-PCR used the HTBI primer set. MiXCR, run by TCRdb on the multiplex PCR reads, gives a single entry per CDR3 protein. The data show roughly 200,000 distinct CDR3 sequences, 15% to 20% seen once. The sample comes from a study of T cells in Graves' hyperthyroidism and ophthalmopathy. Those with hyperthyroidism were 18 to 65 years old, newly diagnosed, and ill for under 2 months. The CDR3 has 16 amino acids. Germline V gene data show CDR1 as DFQATT and CDR2 as SNEGSKA (reference sequence). Trimming removed 0 bases from V and 0 bases from J, with 9 bases in between. Study-level findings and limits: Within blood appeared most thyroid clonotypes that had expanded above 0.001. The authors' 13 V-J model separated ophthalmopathy from stable hyperthyroidism.

Sequencing used blood. This TCR derives from a man between 40 and 49 years old with Graves' hyperthyroidism. This sequence joins TRBV20-1 and TRBJ1-6; D unclear. CDR3 protein: CSARDDGSSYNSPLHF. CDR3 DNA: TGCAGTGCTAGAGATGACGGGAGCTCCTATAATTCACCCCTCCACTTT.